This record concerns one TCR beta chain sequence. The data derive from a study of blood T cell repertoires in COVID-19. Study context: Sites across the United States, Italy and Spain contributed samples from acute and convalescent COVID-19. Sources were T cells, B-cell-depleted T cells, or PBMCs; the material itself was cDNA or gDNA.

This CDR3 has 13 residues. Germline-derived CDR1 and CDR2 are KGHSH and LQKENI. The germline V and J ends were trimmed by 1 base and 2 bases, with 5 bases remaining between them. Authors' processing steps: Reference gene primer amplification gave estimated nucleated cell counts. Data came from immunoSEQ multiplex PCR; TCRdb stores just in-frame clones and leaves some out. The V and J calls and clone size are taken from that table; D and trimming were inferred from the DNA. The table has 30,000 or so clones, roughly 78% seen once; the top ten hold around 41%. The TCR comes from an older man with active or convalescent COVID-19. V usage is TRBV18 and J usage is TRBJ2-5; D not certain. The sequenced sample was peripheral blood. In nucleotides, the CDR3 is TGTGCCAGCTCACCACTACAGCAAGAGACCCAGTACTTC. It translates to CASSPLQQETQYF.